These 24 T cell receptor beta chains originate from one sample sequenced in a study of T cells in localized non-small cell lung cancer. Profiled with immunoSEQ multiplex PCR; TCRdb holds only in-frame clones, not every one. The data hold around 140,000 clones, with roughly 90% observed a single time. The sequencing here drew on peripheral blood, taken before any cancer treatment. The receptors here all came from a female donor of 60 years or more with stage I lung adenocarcinoma.

This chain joins TRBV10-3 and TRBJ1-3; D not certain. Germline V gene sequence: CDR1 ENHRY, CDR2 SYGVKD. The CDR3 totals 13 residues. The ends were cut back, 8 bases at V and 2 bases at J, with 10 bases in the middle. This CDR3 is CAIVGQAGNTIYF. CDR3 bases: TGTGCCATCGTGGGTCAGGCTGGAAACACCATATATTTT.

Here the CDR3 DNA reads TGTGCCAGCAGTTCGGGACAGGGGGCCTACAATGAGCAGTTCTTC. Its translation is CASSSGQGAYNEQFF. J is TRBJ2-1 and V is TRBV5-4, with 11 bases matching TRBD1. The V and J ends lost 5 bases and 2 bases, in that order; junction bases with no gene match: 3. The CDR3 sequence is 15 residues long. Germline CDR1 and CDR2: SGHNT and YYREEE (reference sequence).

This clone is a singleton in its sample. The CDR3 DNA reads TGTGCCAGTAGTGTGCTAGCGGGAGCCACAGATACGCAGTATTTT. Protein: CASSVLAGATDTQYF. The J gene is TRBJ2-3, the V gene TRBV19; 10 nucleotides match TRBD2. This CDR3 has 15 amino acids. V lost 5 bases and J lost 2; bases outside the gene matches: 4. CDR1 is LNHDA, CDR2 SQIVND, per germline (reference sequence).

The chain recombines TRBV6-1 with TRBJ2-7; no firm D call. Trimming removed 6 bases from V and 5 bases from J, with 11 bases in between. The CDR3 contains 12 residues. CDR1 MNHNS and CDR2 SASEGT come from the germline V gene. The CDR3 reads CASSPDRDEQYF. CDR3 sequence (DNA): TGTGCCAGCAGCCCCGATCGGGACGAGCAGTACTTC.

The J gene is TRBJ2-7, the V gene TRBV10-3, with TRBD2 as a possible D gene (6 bases). CDR1 is ENHRY and CDR2 is SYGVKD in the germline V gene. V lost 2 bases and J lost 4, with 18 bases in between. The CDR3 is 16 residues long. The CDR3 loop reads CAISEEKASASYEQYF. CDR3 sequence (DNA): TGTGCCATCAGTGAGGAGAAGGCTAGCGCCTCGTACGAGCAGTACTTC.

The J gene is TRBJ1-1, the V gene TRBV30, with a possible D match to TRBD1 (6 bases). The CDR3 loop spans 14 amino acids. Trimming stripped 5 bases from V and 0 bases from J, with 13 bases between. The germline CDR1 and CDR2 sequences are GTSNPN and SVGIG (reference sequence). In nucleotides, the CDR3 is TGTGCCTGGGGCCGGGGGGCGATGAACACTGAAGCTTTCTTT. It specifies CAWGRGAMNTEAFF.

The rearrangement uses TRBV28 and TRBJ2-6, with unresolved D. There are 14 residues in the CDR3. Looked up from germline, CDR1 is MDHEN and CDR2 is SYDVKM. The V and J ends lost 6 bases and 0 bases respectively, with 6 bases between them. CDR3: CASSPRSGANVLTF. The CDR3, as DNA: TGTGCCAGCAGCCCACGCTCTGGGGCCAACGTCCTGACTTTC.

The chain combines TRBV5-4 with TRBJ2-7; maybe TRBD1 (5 bases). Trimming took 3 bases from V and 3 from J, leaving 10 bases between them. The CDR3 totals 13 residues. CDR1 and CDR2 (germline): SGHNT, YYREEE (reference sequence). The CDR3 DNA reads as TGTGCCAGCAGCTGGGGTCAGGGCTACGAGCAGTACTTC. Amino acids: CASSWGQGYEQYF.

The chain links TRBV27 to TRBJ2-2; D is possibly TRBD2 (6 bases). Trimming shortened V by 10 bases and J by 6 bases, and 27 bases separated the two germline ends. CDR3 length equals 17 residues. Germline V CDR1 and CDR2: MNHEY, SMNVEV (reference sequence). CDR3: CATRGRAPGRGAGELFF. In DNA form, the CDR3 reads TGTGCCACCCGAGGTAGGGCACCCGGGAGAGGGGCCGGGGAGCTGTTTTTT.

The chain employs TRBV9 and TRBJ2-1; no clear D. From germline, CDR1 is SGDLS and CDR2 YYNGEE. Trimming removed 6 bases from V and 10 bases from J, with 11 bases in between. There are 11 residues in the CDR3. The CDR3 spells CASTSGPEQFF. CDR3 sequence (DNA): TGTGCCAGCACCTCCGGGCCAGAGCAGTTCTTC.

The rearrangement uses TRBV5-1 and TRBJ2-3; D is ambiguous. V was clipped by 6 bases and J by 1 base, with 12 bases between them. This CDR3 has 14 amino acids. CDR1 and CDR2 from the germline V gene are SGHRS and YFSETQ. This chain's CDR3 is CASTRLGGTDTQYF. The DNA of the CDR3 is TGCGCCAGCACCCGCTTAGGCGGCACAGATACGCAGTATTTT.

The V call is TRBV23-1, the J call TRBJ2-7; no definite D call. TRBV23-1 is placed among ORFs of uncertain function. V was pared by 1 base and J by 2 bases, with 18 bases between. This CDR3 is 17 amino acids long. CDR3 nucleotides: TGCGCCAGCAGTCAATACCTGAGCAACACCCCCCCCTACGAGCAGTACTTC. Translated: CASSQYLSNTPPYEQYF.

This chain uses TRBV10-3 with TRBJ1-1; TRBD1 aligns across 10 bases. Germline CDR1 ENHRY, CDR2 SYGVKD. The junction had 9 bases not matched to a gene; V was cut back by 10 bases and J by 1 base. The CDR3 is 15 amino acids. CDR3 protein: CASRGTGAGNTEAFF. In DNA, the CDR3 is TGTGCCAGTCGGGGGACAGGGGCCGGGAACACTGAAGCTTTCTTT.

In DNA form, the CDR3 reads TGTGCCAGCAGCCTTGGCGGGATCTCTGGGGCCAACGTCCTGACTTTC. Amino acids: CASSLGGISGANVLTF. The J gene is TRBJ2-6, the V gene TRBV5-4; the D gene is possibly TRBD2 (6 bases). Trimming took 4 bases from V and 0 from J, leaving 11 bases between them. This CDR3 region has 16 residues. CDR1 and CDR2 from the germline V gene are SGHNT and YYREEE (reference sequence).

This clone has only a few counts. The chain links TRBV10-1 to TRBJ1-1; D remains ambiguous. The CDR3 extends over 13 amino acids. Trimming took off 3 bases at V and 1 base at J, with 6 bases between the two ends. Germline-derived CDR1 and CDR2 are WNHNN and SYGVQD (reference sequence). This chain's CDR3 is CASSEGRNTEAFF. Written as DNA, the CDR3 is TGCGCCAGCAGTGAAGGCAGGAACACTGAAGCTTTCTTT.

Concerning this clone: The same CDR3 is also encoded by other DNA sequences in this sample. The V gene is TRBV11-2, the J gene TRBJ2-5, with TRBD2 as a possible D gene (6 bases). The germline V and J ends were trimmed by 5 bases and 5 bases, with 9 bases remaining between them. CDR1 is SGHAT and CDR2 is FQNNGV in the germline V gene. CDR3 length: 12 residues. The CDR3 protein is CASSSRGETQYF. The CDR3, as DNA: TGTGCCAGCAGCAGTCGGGGGGAGACCCAGTACTTC.

This clone was seen more than once but under ten times. This chain links TRBV5-4 with TRBJ2-2, with no clear D. CDR1 is SGHNT and CDR2 is YYREEE in the germline V gene (reference sequence). CDR3 length equals 14 residues. Trimming removed 2 bases at V and 4 bases at J, with 9 bases between. CDR3 region: CASSLYKSTGELFF. DNA of the CDR3: TGTGCCAGCAGCTTATACAAGTCCACCGGGGAGCTGTTTTTT.

This chain connects TRBV13 to TRBJ2-3; TRBD1 matches at 7 bases. Germline V lookup: CDR1 PRHDT, CDR2 FYEKMQ (reference sequence). There are 14 residues in the CDR3. The trim removed 5 bases at V and 4 bases at J, leaving 6 bases unmatched. As DNA, the CDR3 is TGTGCCAGCAGCCGACAGGGTGGGGCAGATACGCAGTATTTT. Its translation is CASSRQGGADTQYF.

The J gene is TRBJ2-7, the V gene TRBV29-1; weak D call: TRBD2 (6 bases). The germline CDR1 and CDR2 sequences are SQVTM and ANQGSEA. This CDR3 region has 13 residues. V lost 6 bases and J lost 2, with 14 bases in between. The CDR3: CSVGGGAAYEQYF. The CDR3 DNA reads TGCAGCGTCGGAGGAGGGGCTGCCTACGAGCAGTACTTC.

The V gene is TRBV11-2, the J gene TRBJ1-4; D call uncertain. The CDR3 is made up of 12 amino acids. V was pared by 0 bases and J by 10 bases, with 6 bases between. Germline V gene sequence: CDR1 SGHAT, CDR2 FQNNGV. The CDR3 coding sequence is TGTGCCAGCAGCTTAGAAGTTGGAAAACTGTTTTTT. Protein product: CASSLEVGKLFF. Full variable domain (outside the CDR3, taken from reference TRBV11-2 and TRBJ1-4): EAGVAQSPRYKIIEKRQSVAFWCNPISGHATLYWYQQILGQGPKLLIQFQNNGVVDDSQLPKDRFSAERLKGVDSTLKIQPAKLEDSAVYLCASSLEVGKLFFGSGTQLSVL.

The CDR3 bases are TGTGCCAGCAAGCCGGGACTGTATTATGGCTACACCTTC. Its protein product is CASKPGLYYGYTF. The chain carries TRBV6-5 and TRBJ1-2; maybe TRBD1 (5 bases). V gave up 7 bases and J gave up 5 bases, with 14 bases separating them. Per germline, CDR1 MNHEY and CDR2 SVGAGI. The CDR3 sequence is 13 residues long.

The V call is TRBV19, the J call TRBJ2-1; no clear D. This CDR3 comprises 12 residues. Trimming took 4 bases from V and 4 from J, leaving 5 bases between them. CDR1 and CDR2 (germline): LNHDA, SQIVND (reference sequence). This CDR3 is CASSRQYNEQFF. In nucleotides, the CDR3 is TGTGCCAGTAGTAGGCAGTACAATGAGCAGTTCTTC.

The CDR3 region has the DNA TGTGCCAGCAGTTTAACCCTTCCAAGGGACGAGCAGTACTTC. Residues: CASSLTLPRDEQYF. The V call is TRBV27, the J call TRBJ2-7; no firm D call. V was shortened by 2 bases and J by 5 bases, with 13 bases between the two germline ends. The CDR3 runs 14 residues. Germline V gives CDR1 MNHEY, CDR2 SMNVEV (reference sequence).

The chain recombines TRBV9 with TRBJ1-3, with D perhaps TRBD1 (6 bases). The CDR3 length is 15 residues. V gave up 3 bases and J gave up 0 bases, with 10 bases separating them. Germline values: CDR1 SGDLS, CDR2 YYNGEE. The CDR3 DNA is TGTGCCAGCAGCGAGACAGGTATCTCTGGAAACACCATATATTTT. Protein sequence: CASSETGISGNTIYF.